Here is one T cell receptor beta chain with its context. The entry originates in a study of CD8 T cells in Susac syndrome. Germline values: CDR1 LNHNV, CDR2 YYDKDF (reference sequence). V shed 4 bases, J shed 9 bases, and the junction held 8 bases outside the gene matches. This CDR3 has 14 residues. TEMRA cells were FACS-enriched, and CD8+ and CD4+ T cells were isolated negatively. The RNA, about 0.5 to 1 ug, was put through reverse transcription using random hexamers. Using its own MiXCR run on the immunoSEQ multiplex PCR reads, TCRdb lists one record per CDR3 protein. The data show 250,000 to 350,000 distinct CDR3 sequences, approximately 85% seen once.

The gene calls are TRBV15 and TRBJ2-1, with 8 bases fitting TRBD2. The material sequenced was CD8+ T cells from PBMCs. This TCR derives from a human donor with multiple sclerosis. For the CDR3, the DNA is TGTGCCACCAGCATCGGGAGGGCCTGGGGTGAGCAGTTCTTC. Translation gives CATSIGRAWGEQFF.